What follows is one T cell receptor beta chain and its context. An amount of RNA that ranged from about 0.45 to 1 ug was reverse transcribed with random hexamers. TCRdb used MiXCR to reprocess the immunoSEQ multiplex PCR reads, holding one entry per CDR3 protein. The sample lists about 200,000 distinct CDR3 sequences, 80% to 95% occurring once. The data originate from a study of CD8 T cells in Susac syndrome. CDR3 length: 13 residues. V was shortened by 3 bases and J by 1 base, with 9 bases between the two germline ends. Germline-derived CDR1 and CDR2 are SQVTM and ANQGSEA. This sequence joins TRBV29-1 and TRBJ1-2; D is ambiguous. Material: CD8+ T cells from PBMCs. This receptor was obtained from a human donor with multiple sclerosis. The chain's CDR3 is CSVEGGVNYGYTF. Here the CDR3 DNA reads TGCAGCGTTGAGGGAGGAGTTAACTATGGCTACACCTTC. Full variable domain (rest looked up from reference TRBV29-1 and TRBJ1-2): SAVISQKPSRDICQRGTSLTIQCQVDSQVTMMFWYRQQPGQSLTLIATANQGSEATYESGFVIDKFPISRPNLTFSTLTVSNMSPEDSSIYLCSVEGGVNYGYTFGSGTRLTVV.